This T cell receptor (beta chain) appears in the sequencing data of a study of CD8 T cells in ankylosing spondylitis listed by TCRdb under 2017. Some background on the complete study: The study profiled T cell receptor beta repertoires in healthy donors and ankylosing spondylitis patients to find disease-linked TCR variants. Peripheral blood was sampled, and synovial fluid was also collected from ankylosing spondylitis patients. In total, the full study cohort was made up of about 110 healthy donors and more than 20 ankylosing spondylitis patients.

Sequencing was performed on an Illumina HiSeq 2500. Quantitative 5'-RACE with molecular barcodes was the method used to prepare the TCR beta libraries. Regarding the original processing steps: Disease-linked TCR variants were identified with a new computational method built on a probabilistic model of VDJ rearrangement. Through fastp at Q25 and MiXCR, TCRdb rebuilt clones from the public reads, retaining in-frame beta chains. Rows with one shared CDR3 protein collapse into an entry with the most common genes and DNA. In this record, the V and J calls reflect TCRdb's handling and not the investigators' own analysis. In all, the sample holds 700,000 to 850,000 distinct CDR3 sequences, and over 9.5% of those were seen once. The ten most abundant clones make up 0.45% to 0.6% of the sample. This clonotype was recorded a few times. The antigen it binds to is not known. No quality values exist for individual bases; no much larger clone is one base distant.

The CDR3 runs 15 residues from the cysteine to the phenylalanine. Only the CDR3 DNA is retained, 45 bases long and in frame from the first base. As encoded in the germline V gene, CDR1 is LGHNA while CDR2 is YNFKEQ. Deletion took 2 bases off V and 3 bases off J, with a span of 11 bases between the germline ends. Study-level results and caveats: A CD8+ phenotype was shown by the disease-linked clones, which were found at relatively low frequencies in peripheral blood. Blood from ankylosing spondylitis patients appeared to be characterized by a TCR beta motif composed of roughly 8 highly homologous amino acid variants. Significant enrichment of the disease-linked clones was reported in matched synovial fluid samples from ankylosing spondylitis patients. Some motif variants were previously reported in synovial fluid and blood of reactive arthritis patients, suggesting common disease-initiation mechanisms.

This clonotype was sampled from a male donor with ankylosing spondylitis. The sample taken for sequencing was blood, either unsorted or a sorted T cell fraction (not recorded which). This chain joins TRBV4-2 to TRBJ1-5; the D gene is perhaps TRBD1, on 5 matching bases. For the CDR3, the sequence is CASSQNAGDNQPQHF. Here is the DNA: TGTGCCAGCAGCCAAAACGCGGGGGACAATCAGCCCCAGCATTTT.